This T cell receptor (beta chain) is drawn from a study of T cells in Graves' hyperthyroidism and ophthalmopathy. General study findings and limits: In the blood, most expanded thyroid clonotypes above 0.001 appeared as well.

Trimming left V 6 bases short and J 5 bases short, with 11 bases between. The CDR3 totals 12 residues. Germline lookup yields CDR1 PRHDT and CDR2 FYEKMQ (reference sequence). This clonotype has only a few counts. The antigen is unknown. What was amplified from RNA transcripts were TCR beta CDR3 regions. The TCR CDR3 first-round RT-PCR relied on the HTBI primer set. TCRdb itself ran the multiplex PCR reads through MiXCR, one entry per CDR3 protein. The sample carries about 840,000 distinct CDR3 sequences, roughly 40% recorded once. Each diagnosis was grounded in clinical symptoms, serum thyroxine and TRAb, thyroid ultrasound, and orbital computed tomography. Fresh peripheral blood, more than 9 ml, yielded the PBMCs.

The V call is TRBV13, the J call TRBJ2-7; D may be TRBD1 (6 bases). Sequenced: blood. The receptor was derived from a man younger than 35 with Graves' hyperthyroidism. The DNA of the CDR3 is TGTGCCAGCAGTTGGACAGTCCACGAGCAGTACTTC. It encodes CASSWTVHEQYF. The full variable domain, in which reference TRBV13 and TRBJ2-7 provide the parts outside the CDR3, is AAGVIQSPRHLIKEKRETATLKCYPIPRHDTVYWYQQGPGQDPQFLISFYEKMQSDKGSIPDRFSAQQFSDYHSELNMSSLELGDSALYFCASSWTVHEQYFGPGTRLTVT.